These 2 T cell receptor beta chains came from one sample sequenced in a study of cytomegalovirus exposure and HLA in healthy donors. Primers included in the PCR were 60 Vbeta and 13 Jbeta primers. Here immunoSEQ multiplex PCR was the method, and the copy in TCRdb shows in-frame clones only, minus some. The repertoire holds 150,000 to 200,000 clones, with 75% to 85% as singletons. The sample taken for sequencing was PBMCs. The receptors come from a male donor in good health and CMV-seropositive.

This chain joins TRBV6-5 and TRBJ1-4; maybe TRBD1 (6 bases). V lost 6 bases and J lost 0, with 11 bases in between. Germline CDR1 is MNHEY and CDR2 is SVGAGI. The CDR3 runs to 15 residues. CDR3 coding DNA: TGTGCCAGCAGGAAGGGGGTTGCAACTAATGAAAAACTGTTTTTT. Translation: CASRKGVATNEKLFF.

The chain couples TRBV5-6 to TRBJ1-2; 7 bases map to TRBD1. This CDR3 is built from 16 residues. Germline V gene sequence: CDR1 SGHDT, CDR2 YYEEEE. With 1 base clipped from V and 3 bases from J, the junction kept 9 bases outside the gene matches. The CDR3 nucleotides read TGTGCCAGCAGCTTGAATTGGAGGGGGCAAGACTATGGCTACACCTTC. Its translation: CASSLNWRGQDYGYTF.